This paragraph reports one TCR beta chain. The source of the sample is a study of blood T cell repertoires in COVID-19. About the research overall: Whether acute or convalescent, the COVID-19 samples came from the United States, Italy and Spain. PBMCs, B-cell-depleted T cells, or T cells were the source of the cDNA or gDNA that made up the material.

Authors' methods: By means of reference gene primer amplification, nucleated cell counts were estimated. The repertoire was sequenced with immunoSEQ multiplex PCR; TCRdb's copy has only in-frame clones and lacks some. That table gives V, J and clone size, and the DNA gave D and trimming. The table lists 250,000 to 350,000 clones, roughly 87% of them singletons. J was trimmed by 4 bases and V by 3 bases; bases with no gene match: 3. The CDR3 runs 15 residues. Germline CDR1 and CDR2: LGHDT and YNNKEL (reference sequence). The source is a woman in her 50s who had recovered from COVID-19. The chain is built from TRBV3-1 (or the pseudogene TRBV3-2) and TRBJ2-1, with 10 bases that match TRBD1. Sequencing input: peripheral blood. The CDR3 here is CASSHRTGGYNEQFF. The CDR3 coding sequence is TGTGCCAGCAGCCACCGGACAGGGGGTTACAATGAGCAGTTCTTC.